This T cell receptor (beta chain) is from a study of cytomegalovirus exposure and HLA in healthy donors. V was trimmed by 3 bases and J by 0 bases, leaving 7 bases between them. Germline CDR1 is SGHNT and CDR2 is YENEEA. The CDR3 is 14 residues long. Primers for the PCR totalled 60 Vbeta and 13 Jbeta. The assay was immunoSEQ multiplex PCR, and TCRdb's table has in-frame clones only and misses some. The sample carries fewer than 250,000 clones, more than 60% recorded once. The clonotype was recovered from a woman aged 30 to 39 in good health and CMV-seronegative. The chain links TRBV11-3 to TRBJ2-3; no reliable D call. Specimen: PBMCs. Here the CDR3 DNA reads TGTGCCAGCAGCTTCGTAGTTAGCACAGATACGCAGTATTTT. Translating gives CASSFVVSTDTQYF.